This T cell receptor beta chain was sequenced in a study of beta chain features in type 1 diabetes. Points from the study as a whole: Insertions at VDJ junctions were less frequent in type 1 diabetes patients. These patients also deleted more nucleotides at the same junctions. All four CD4+ subsets from Type 1 diabetes patients carried moderately but significantly shorter TCRB CDR3s. Whatever favoring of shorter templates PCR might show would apply equally to patients and controls. Sampled from patients, naive, central memory and Treg TCRB repertoires appeared more similar than those sampled from healthy donors.

V was pared by 5 bases and J by 5 bases, with 12 bases between. Germline CDR1 is MNHNS and CDR2 is SASEGT. This CDR3 has 13 residues. In regard to this clone: The target antigen is unknown.

Reverse transcription of all isolated RNA meant that expressed TCRB transcripts were sequenced. The data were produced by immunoSEQ multiplex PCR, yet TCRdb's version contains in-frame clones alone and is incomplete. The table includes about 130,000 clones, around a tenth detected once. Material: central memory CD4+ T cells from blood. The clonotype originates from a man in his late teens or twenties in good health. The chain recombines TRBV6-1 with TRBJ2-5; no clear D. DNA for the CDR3: TGTGCCAGCAGTTTGTGGGCTCGGGAGACCCAGTACTTC. Residues: CASSLWARETQYF.